This TCR beta chain was sequenced for a study of shared clonotypes between healthy human individuals. Trimming removed 4 bases from V and 1 base from J; junction bases left unmatched: 7. The germline CDR1 and CDR2 sequences are KGHSH and LQKENI. CDR3 length equals 16 residues. Sequencing used immunoSEQ multiplex PCR; TCRdb keeps in-frame clones, though not all of them. The sample includes fewer than 1.6 million clones, approximately 98.5% of them seen just once. Sequenced sample: naive CD4+ T cells sorted from blood. The sample's subset: CD45RA+ positively selected. This TCR was recovered from a man younger than 40 in good health. The chain couples TRBV18 to TRBJ2-1; 7 bases match TRBD2. CDR3 amino acids: CASSHGAGNSYNEQFF. CDR3 in DNA: TGTGCCAGCTCACACGGAGCGGGAAATTCCTACAATGAGCAGTTCTTC.